This T cell receptor beta chain came from a study of blood T cell repertoires in COVID-19. This table comes from immunoSEQ multiplex PCR, and its TCRdb copy is limited to in-frame clones, with some not included. The sample carries about 150,000 clones, around nine tenths recorded once. Sequenced: peripheral blood. This clonotype was obtained from a man aged 60 to 75 with COVID-19, enrolled during active disease.

CDR3 amino acids: CASSTRGLAGDTDTQYF. The CDR3 nucleotides are TGTGCCAGTAGTACCCGAGGACTAGCGGGGGACACAGATACGCAGTATTTT. The rearrangement links TRBV19 to TRBJ2-3, with TRBD2 identical over 13 bases. The V segment lost 4 bases and the J segment 2 bases; nucleotides outside the gene matches: 6. Per the germline V gene, CDR1 is LNHDA and CDR2 is SQIVND (reference sequence). This CDR3 has 17 amino acids.